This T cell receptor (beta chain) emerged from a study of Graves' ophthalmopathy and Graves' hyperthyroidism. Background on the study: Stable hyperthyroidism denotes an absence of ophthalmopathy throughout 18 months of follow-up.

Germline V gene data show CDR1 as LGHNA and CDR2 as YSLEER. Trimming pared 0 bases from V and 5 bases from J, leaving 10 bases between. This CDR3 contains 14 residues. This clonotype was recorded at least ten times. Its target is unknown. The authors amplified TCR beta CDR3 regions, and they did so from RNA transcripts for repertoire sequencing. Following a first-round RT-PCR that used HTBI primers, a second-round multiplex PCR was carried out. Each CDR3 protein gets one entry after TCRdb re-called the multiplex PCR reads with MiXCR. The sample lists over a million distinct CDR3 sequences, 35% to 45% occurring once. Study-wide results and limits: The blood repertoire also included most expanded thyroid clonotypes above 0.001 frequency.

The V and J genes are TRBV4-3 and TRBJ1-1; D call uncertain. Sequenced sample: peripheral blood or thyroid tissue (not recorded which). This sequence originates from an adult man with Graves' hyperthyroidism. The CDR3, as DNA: TGCGCCAGCAGCCAAGATTACCCGGGGACTGAAGCTTTCTTT. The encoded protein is CASSQDYPGTEAFF.